The 19 T cell receptor beta chains presented below share a single source sample, sequenced in a study of T-cell reconstitution after alpha-beta-depleted transplantation in children. It was with unique molecular identifiers that the TCRbeta library was prepared. TCRdb re-called the PCR reads through MiXCR, storing one row per CDR3 protein. The table lists roughly 340,000 distinct CDR3 sequences, 15% to 20% of them singletons. The material was PBMCs, mostly from graft donor cells, obtained 360 days after TCRalphabeta/CD19-depleted stem cell transplant. The source is a male patient between 2 and 10 years old who had a stem cell transplant for acute lymphoblastic leukemia, so the T cells may come from the graft donor.

This clonotype showed up just a few times. The gene calls are TRBV29-1 and TRBJ1-1; 8 positions agree with TRBD1. The germline V gene encodes CDR1 SQVTM and CDR2 ANQGSEA. This CDR3 is built from 13 residues. The J segment lost 4 bases and the V segment lost 7 bases, leaving 8 bases of the junction unmatched. The CDR3 sequence: CSAGQGGGTEAFF. In nucleotides, the CDR3 is TGCAGCGCAGGACAGGGTGGCGGCACTGAAGCTTTCTTT.

CDR3 nucleotides: TGTGCCAGCAGCCCGGACAGGGCGTGGGGGACCCAGTACTTC. This sequence encodes CASSPDRAWGTQYF. The chain uses TRBV28 and TRBJ2-5, with 8 bases lining up with TRBD1. V dropped 6 bases and J dropped 7; count of bases not matched to a gene: 10. CDR1 is MDHEN, CDR2 SYDVKM, per germline. The CDR3 totals 14 residues.

Regarding this clonotype: It may be a read error: a sequence one base away is much more abundant. The V and J genes are TRBV27 and TRBJ2-5; TRBD2 matches at 7 bases. Germline CDR1 reads MNHEY; CDR2 reads SMNVEV (reference sequence). This CDR3 is 16 amino acids long. CDR3 sequence reads: CTSSWGGRGGQETQYF. The CDR3 DNA is TGTACCAGCAGTTGGGGCGGGAGAGGAGGCCAAGAGACCCAGTACTTC.

The V gene is TRBV18, the J gene TRBJ2-7; D remains unclear. Trimming took off 0 bases at V and 4 bases at J, with 7 bases between the two ends. Germline V lookup: CDR1 KGHSH, CDR2 LQKENI. The CDR3 runs to 13 residues. CDR3 sequence: CASSPPSKYEQYF. In DNA form, the CDR3 reads TGTGCCAGCTCACCACCGAGTAAGTACGAGCAGTACTTC.

This clonotype was seen more than once but under ten times. V gene TRBV18 combines with J gene TRBJ1-1; D gene ambiguous. With 3 bases removed from V and 0 bases from J, the gap between germline ends came to 14 bases. This CDR3 spans 16 amino acids. The germline CDR1 and CDR2 sequences are KGHSH and LQKENI. As DNA, the CDR3 is TGTGCCAGCTCACCGAGGTACGGGCGGGTGAACACTGAAGCTTTCTTT. This encodes CASSPRYGRVNTEAFF. Variable domain in full (rest from reference TRBV18 and TRBJ1-1): NAGVMQNPRHLVRRRGQEARLRCSPMKGHSHVYWYRQLPEEGLKFMVYLQKENIIDESGMPKERFSAEFPKEGPSILRIQQVVRGDSAAYFCASSPRYGRVNTEAFFGQGTRLTVV.

V gene TRBV4-1 combines with J gene TRBJ1-4; D is perhaps TRBD1 (5 bases). The CDR3 spans 14 residues. V shed 3 bases and J shed 7 bases, with 12 bases lying between them. Per the germline V gene, CDR1 is MGHRA and CDR2 is YSYEKL. DNA of the CDR3: TGCGCCAGCAGCCACAGGGAGATGAGTGAAAAACTGTTTTTT. Amino acid sequence: CASSHREMSEKLFF.

Only a few counts were recorded for this clonotype. The genes are TRBV5-1 and TRBJ2-5; 14 bases map to TRBD2. The CDR3 is made up of 16 amino acids. Germline CDR1 is SGHRS and CDR2 is YFSETQ. V gave up 2 bases and J gave up 5 bases; unmatched junction bases: 5. The CDR3 coding sequence is TGCGCCAGCAGCTTAGCAGGGACTAGCGGGAGTGAGACCCAGTACTTC. It translates to CASSLAGTSGSETQYF.

This clonotype was observed a handful of times. This chain connects TRBV18 to TRBJ2-3, with 7 bases aligning to TRBD2. Per the germline V gene, CDR1 is KGHSH and CDR2 is LQKENI. Unmatched junction bases numbered 9, after V lost 8 bases and J lost 4 bases. The CDR3 sequence is 14 residues long. The CDR3 region has the DNA TGTGCCAGCACCACCCCTAGCGGTTCAGATACGCAGTATTTT. It encodes CASTTPSGSDTQYF. The full variable domain, in which reference TRBV18 and TRBJ2-3 provide the parts outside the CDR3, is NAGVMQNPRHLVRRRGQEARLRCSPMKGHSHVYWYRQLPEEGLKFMVYLQKENIIDESGMPKERFSAEFPKEGPSILRIQQVVRGDSAAYFCASTTPSGSDTQYFGPGTRLTVL.

This clonotype has only a few counts. The V call is TRBV20-1, the J call TRBJ2-3; TRBD2 matches at 12 bases. Germline values: CDR1 DFQATT, CDR2 SNEGSKA (reference sequence). V trimming: 6 bases; J trimming: 1 base; junction bases outside the gene matches: 8. This CDR3 spans 16 amino acids. For the CDR3, the DNA is TGCAGTGCAACTAGCGGGAGGTTTCCCGGCACAGATACGCAGTATTTT. Protein sequence: CSATSGRFPGTDTQYF.

This clonotype was counted a few times. The V gene is TRBV28, the J gene TRBJ2-3, with D possibly being TRBD1 (5 bases). Germline CDR1 MDHEN, CDR2 SYDVKM. V was trimmed by 2 bases and J by 0 bases, leaving 9 bases between them. The CDR3 covers 15 residues. The CDR3 spells CASSLDRTSTDTQYF. CDR3 coding DNA: TGTGCCAGCAGTTTAGATAGGACAAGCACAGATACGCAGTATTTT.

J is TRBJ2-7 and V is TRBV4-1, with a possible D match to TRBD2 (5 bases). Germline V CDR1 and CDR2: MGHRA, YSYEKL. CDR3 length: 15 residues. The V and J ends lost 0 bases and 3 bases respectively, with 12 bases between them. CDR3 protein: CASSQESGEGYEQYF. Here the CDR3 DNA reads TGCGCCAGCAGCCAAGAAAGCGGCGAGGGCTACGAGCAGTACTTC.

In nucleotides, the CDR3 is TGTGCCAGCAGTTTAATGGCTAGCGGGTTTTACAATGAGCAGTTCTTC. Translating gives CASSLMASGFYNEQFF. V gene TRBV12-3 or TRBV12-4 combines with J gene TRBJ2-1; 8 nucleotides align to TRBD2. Unmatched junction bases numbered 7, after V lost 2 bases and J lost 4 bases. This CDR3 is built from 16 residues.

In its sample, this clonotype was seen a few times. The gene calls are TRBV27 and TRBJ1-1; TRBD1 matches at 7 bases. The germline gives CDR1 MNHEY, CDR2 SMNVEV (reference sequence). CDR3 length: 15 amino acids. Germline trimming cut 6 bases from V and 0 bases from J; bases unmatched to any gene: 7. The CDR3: CASSSRQGLNTEAFF. CDR3 in DNA: TGTGCCAGCAGCTCAAGACAGGGACTGAACACTGAAGCTTTCTTT.

The CDR3: CASTRGGPYNEQFF. CDR3 coding DNA: TGTGCCAGCACCCGGGGGGGTCCTTACAATGAGCAGTTCTTC. The chain couples TRBV6-2 or TRBV6-3 to TRBJ2-1; 8 nucleotides match TRBD2. CDR3 size: 14 residues. V lost 7 bases, J lost 4 bases, and 6 bases stayed unmatched. Germline lookup yields CDR1 MNHEY and CDR2 SVGEGT.

This chain links TRBV5-1 with TRBJ2-1, with TRBD2 as a possible D gene (6 bases). V was trimmed by 2 bases and J by 2 bases, leaving 20 bases between them. The CDR3 is 18 amino acids. The V gene's germline CDR1 is SGHRS and CDR2 YFSETQ. The CDR3 DNA reads TGCGCCAGCAGCTTTATGCCGGGGCGGGACCCAACCTACAATGAGCAGTTCTTC. Protein product: CASSFMPGRDPTYNEQFF.

The chain combines TRBV6-2 or TRBV6-3 with TRBJ2-2, with D perhaps matching TRBD2 (6 bases). The germline V gene has CDR1 MNHEY and CDR2 SVGEGT. The CDR3 totals 17 residues. V lost 10 bases, J lost 4 bases, and 25 bases lay in between. DNA for the CDR3: TGTGCCACCAAGCCCGACCGGGAGTGGGGAGGCACCGGGGAGCTGTTTTTT. It yields the protein CATKPDREWGGTGELFF.

In this sample, this clonotype turned up a few times. The chain links TRBV29-1 to TRBJ2-5; D is perhaps TRBD2 (6 bases). V shed 6 bases and J shed 5 bases, with 13 bases lying between them. Germline CDR1 and CDR2: SQVTM and ANQGSEA. The CDR3 sequence is 12 residues long. In nucleotides, the CDR3 is TGCAGCGTCAGACTAGTTGCTGAGACCCAGTACTTC. Amino acids: CSVRLVAETQYF.

The chain couples TRBV12-3 or TRBV12-4 to TRBJ2-5; 10 bases match TRBD2. The CDR3 spans 15 residues. Trimming removed 5 bases from V and 1 base from J; junction bases left unmatched: 4. The CDR3: CASSPAGGRQETQYF. The CDR3 DNA reads TGTGCCAGCAGTCCAGCGGGAGGGCGCCAAGAGACCCAGTACTTC.

The V call is TRBV28, the J call TRBJ2-7; 11 bases fit TRBD2. The germline V gene has CDR1 MDHEN and CDR2 SYDVKM. This CDR3 has 15 amino acids. With V trimmed by 6 bases and J by 1 base, 5 bases remained unmatched. The CDR3, as DNA: TGTGCCAGCAGCCAGGCTAGCGGGAGGTCCTACGAGCAGTACTTC. Translated, it gives CASSQASGRSYEQYF.